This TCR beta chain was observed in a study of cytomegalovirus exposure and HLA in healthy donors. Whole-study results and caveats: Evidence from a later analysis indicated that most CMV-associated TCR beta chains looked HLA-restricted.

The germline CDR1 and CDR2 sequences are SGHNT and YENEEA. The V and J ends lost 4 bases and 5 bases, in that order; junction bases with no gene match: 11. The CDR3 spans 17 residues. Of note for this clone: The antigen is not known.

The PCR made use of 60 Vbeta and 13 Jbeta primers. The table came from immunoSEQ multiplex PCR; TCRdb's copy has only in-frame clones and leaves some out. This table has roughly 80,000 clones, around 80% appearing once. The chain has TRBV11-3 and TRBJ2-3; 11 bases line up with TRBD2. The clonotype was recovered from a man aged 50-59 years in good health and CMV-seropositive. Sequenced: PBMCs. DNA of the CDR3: TGTGCCAGCAGCTCTCCGACTAGCGGGGAGGGTGAAGATACGCAGTATTTT. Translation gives CASSSPTSGEGEDTQYF.